The rows below give T cell receptor beta chains drawn from one sample of a study of control samples from healthy donors and cancer patients. Sequencing was performed with immunoSEQ multiplex PCR; in TCRdb, only in-frame clones are kept and a portion is missing. Here the sample spans fewer than 60,000 clones, 80% to 90% being singletons. The material sequenced was PBMCs. Source of these receptors: a woman aged 50 to 60 with lung cancer. Each CDR3 is given with its conserved first and last residue. The order of the fields is CDR3 length, V gene, J gene, CDR3 protein.

>15|TRBV29-1|TRBJ1-3
CSVGEGLLSGNTIYF
>15|TRBV7-2|TRBJ1-1
CASSLAQWGGTEAFF
>13|TRBV10-2|TRBJ2-1
CASGGVAGGEQFF
>13|TRBV19|TRBJ1-6
CASSIQGDSPLHF
>17|TRBV18|TRBJ1-1
CASSPPGGHGENTEAFF
>14|TRBV2|TRBJ2-7
CASSEDTFADEQYF
>13|TRBV19|TRBJ1-2
CVSSMGQDYGYTF
>15|TRBV6-2/TRBV6-3|TRBJ2-7
CASSNTGTLLYEQYF
>16|TRBV2|TRBJ1-1
CASSDLRGHGNTEAFF
>13|TRBV7-9|TRBJ1-6
CASSRGDGSPLHF
>15|TRBV7-2|TRBJ2-3
CVSSLERGRTDTQYF
>19|TRBV5-1|TRBJ1-4
CASSLLPPLGVTTNEKLFF
>16|TRBV27|TRBJ1-5
CASSLKRQGSNQPQHF
>14|TRBV6-5|TRBJ1-2
CASSGQGENKGYTF
>14|TRBV7-2|TRBJ2-7
CASSSRDRGSEQYF
>13|TRBV24-1|TRBJ2-7
CATSDSTVYEQYF
>15|TRBV19|TRBJ1-5
CASTPTGGAGQPQHF
>13|TRBV7-2|TRBJ1-1
CASSLGGVTEAFF
>14|TRBV7-2|TRBJ1-6
CASSLVEYNSPLHF
>12|TRBV12-3/TRBV12-4|TRBJ2-4
CASSTGGHIQYF
>12|TRBV27|TRBJ1-2
CASRFRDSSYTF
>12|TRBV29-1|TRBJ2-7
CSVEEQHNEQYF
>13|TRBV5-6|TRBJ2-7
CASSFLGEYEQYF
>17|TRBV7-9|TRBJ1-5
CASSPGQGSISNQPQHF
>15|TRBV1|TRBJ2-5
CTSSQERRRQETQYF
>13|TRBV18|TRBJ1-2
CASSLKRPYGYTF